This T cell receptor (beta chain) was recorded in a study of identifying expanded T cells in peripheral blood. This CDR3 spans 15 amino acids. The V segment lost 9 bases and the J segment 7 bases; nucleotides outside the gene matches: 12. Germline loops: CDR1 SNHLY, CDR2 FYNNEI. Method: immunoSEQ multiplex PCR; TCRdb's copy keeps in-frame clones and lacks some. The table has about 100,000 clones, approximately 86% seen once. V and J are TRBV2 and TRBJ1-6, with 7 nucleotides matching TRBD1. Sequencing was carried out using blood. The receptor was isolated from a person aged 18 to 75 in good health. Here the CDR3 reads CARGVTGSGNSPLHF. The CDR3 DNA is TGTGCCAGAGGGGTGACAGGGTCGGGCAATTCACCCCTCCACTTT.